This TCR beta chain was recorded in a study of shared clonotypes between healthy human individuals (dated by TCRdb to the early 2020s). About the study as a whole: The cohort comprised two women and three men aged 18 to 49 years. Between about 0.94 and 8.9 billion PBMCs per donor were obtained by leukapheresis. Libraries were prepared and TCR repertoires were sequenced by different laboratories using diverse techniques, in order to increase sequencing depth and limit assay-specific biases. To estimate repertoire size and how much clonotypes are shared between individuals, the study performed deep sequencing of blood TCR repertoires from a handful of healthy adults. Per donor, three plates each were used for CD4 naive and CD4 memory, two for CD8 naive, and one for CD8 memory. General study outcomes and caveats: Incomplete sequencing was indicated by rarefaction of sorted-subset datasets, despite the large sequencing depth. Because the study included a small number of donors, the genetic and exposure-history diversity represented was limited. Pairwise subsampling led to the expectation that sequencing depth would affect the degree of clonotype sharing among donors. Compared with non-shared clonotypes, the clonotypes found in all four sorted-subset donors had higher generation probabilities. Across a few donors, approximately 4.9% of naive CD4, 3% to 4% of naive CD8, under 2.5% of memory CD4, and over 0.35% of memory CD8 clonotypes were shared. Only blood was sampled, and tissue TCR repertoires likely differ from those in blood. Naive subsets generally had larger estimated clonotype richness than memory subsets.

The V and J ends are trimmed by 1 base and 5 bases, leaving 17 bases between them. The CDR3 sequence holds 16 residues, the cysteine and phenylalanine included. Of all the DNA, just the CDR3 is kept, 48 bases in frame from base 1. Per the germline V gene, LGHNA is the CDR1 and YNFKEQ is the CDR2. Using the deep immunoSEQ assay, multiplex PCR amplified TCR CDR3 regions from genomic DNA. Genomic DNA extracted from each cell subset was distributed evenly over all wells of several immunoSEQ 96-well plates, and each plate served as one replicate. For sorted subsets, each replicate PCR was loaded with about 200 ng genomic DNA, equivalent to approximately 33,000 T cell genomes. Purified libraries were measured with a Qubit 3.0 fluorometer, size-checked on a Bioanalyzer 2100, and measured again with the KAPA Library Quantification kit. A separate single-read 150-cycle Illumina NextSeq 550 flow cell was used to sequence each immunoSEQ 96-well plate. Concerning the study's data processing: Because the immunoSEQ output included only junctional sequences and no quality scores, the filtering could not be the same as the filtering used for full-length reads. Sequences were annotated with PyIR, a Python wrapper for IgBLAST v1.9, and V/J genes and CDR3 were assigned using IMGT germline references. Reads were filtered out if the reads had weak V/J assignments (E-value above 1e-6), no CDR3, stop codons, out-of-frame junctions, or ambiguous translated residues. A V3J clonotype was defined by an identical inferred V gene, J gene, and CDR3 amino acid sequence. The percentage overlap between two repertoires was calculated by dividing the number of shared unique clonotypes by the size of the smaller repertoire. Three approaches were used to assess repertoire richness: RTK rarefaction, the Chao1 estimator, and Recon v2.1 estimates of unobserved clonotypes. Generation probabilities for all TCRbeta clonotypes obtained by the gDNA method from a handful of donors were computed using OLGA. The immuneACCESS repertoire file appears here via TCRdb, limited to in-frame rearrangements. These files lack a portion of the clones; in checked studies, under half of the deficit traces to unresolved V genes, and the cause of the others is not known. That table gives V, J and clone size, and the DNA gave D and trimming. The sample table shows a few hundred thousand clones, and around nine tenths are seen once. The ten largest clones take up 15% to 20% of the sample.

The count of this clone is one. What antigen it recognizes has not been identified. One base away there is no much larger clone; base qualities are not given. The donors were healthy, HIV-negative adults with no recently reported acute infections or vaccinations. Every donor was a Caucasian adult living in Nashville, Tennessee, USA. CD8 memory samples were composed of magnetically selected CD45RO+ cells combined with CCR7-negative CD45RA+ effector memory (TemRA) cells. Blood was collected by leukapheresis, and PBMCs were isolated by Ficoll-Histopaque density gradient centrifugation and then cryopreserved in liquid nitrogen vapor phase. Purity and quantity of every magnetically sorted T cell population were checked by analytical flow cytometry. Genomic DNA was isolated from each sorted fraction and quantified by UV absorbance on a Nanodrop 2000c.

Sequencing was done on a sample of memory CD8+ T cells sorted from blood. The cell subset or site tag for this specimen amounts to: CD45RO+ cells pooled with CCR7-negative TemRA cells. The rearranged segments are TRBV4-2 and TRBJ2-5; TRBD1 is possibly the D segment (6 matching bases). This sequence was found in a man younger than 30 in good health. The sequenced DNA is TGTGCCAGCAGCCAAGGGGTCCAACAGGGAGCGGAGACCCAGTACTTC. The encoded protein is CASSQGVQQGAETQYF.